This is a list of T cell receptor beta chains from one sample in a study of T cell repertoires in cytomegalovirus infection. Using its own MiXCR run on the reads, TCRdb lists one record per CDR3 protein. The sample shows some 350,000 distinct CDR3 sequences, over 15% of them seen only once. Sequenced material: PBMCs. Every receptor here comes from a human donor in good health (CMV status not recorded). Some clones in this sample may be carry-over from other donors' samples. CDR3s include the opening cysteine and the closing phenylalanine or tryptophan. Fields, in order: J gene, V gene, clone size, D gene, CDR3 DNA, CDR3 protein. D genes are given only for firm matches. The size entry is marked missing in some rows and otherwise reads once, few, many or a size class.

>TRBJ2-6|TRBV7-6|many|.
TGTGCCAGCAGCCCTGGGGGCGGGGCCAACGTCCTGACTTTC
CASSPGGGANVLTF
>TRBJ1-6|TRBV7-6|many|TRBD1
TGTGCCAGCAGCTTAGCAGGGGGCAATTCACCCCTCCACTTT
CASSLAGGNSPLHF
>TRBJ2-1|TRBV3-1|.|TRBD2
TGTGCCAGCAGCGATCTAGCGGGCGATGAGCAGTTCTTC
CASSDLAGDEQFF
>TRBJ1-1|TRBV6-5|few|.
TGTGCCAGCAGTTACTTGGCAGGGGCTGAAGCTTTCTTT
CASSYLAGAEAFF
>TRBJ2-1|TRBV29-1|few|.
TGCAGCGTTGAAGACCTAGCAGCGATCTACAATGAGCAGTTCTTC
CSVEDLAAIYNEQFF
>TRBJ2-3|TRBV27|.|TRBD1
TGTGCCAGCAGTAAGGGGAGGTGGGGACAGGGCACAGATACGCAGTATTTT
CASSKGRWGQGTDTQYF
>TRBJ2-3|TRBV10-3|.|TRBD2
TGTGCCATCAGTGAGTCAACTAGCGGGAGCTTAGATACGCAGTATTTT
CAISESTSGSLDTQYF
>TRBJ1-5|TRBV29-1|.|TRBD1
TGCAGCGTGGGACAGAGAGATCAGCCCCAGCATTTT
CSVGQRDQPQHF
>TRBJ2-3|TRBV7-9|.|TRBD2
TGTGCCAGCAGCCCCTGGACTAGCGGGGGGGCAGATACGCAGTATTTT
CASSPWTSGGADTQYF
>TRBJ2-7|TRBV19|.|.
TGTGCCAGTAGTGGGAGCCGGGGCTACGAGCAGTACTTC
CASSGSRGYEQYF
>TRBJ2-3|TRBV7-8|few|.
TGTGCCAGCAGCGGACACCGGGACAGCACAGATACGCAGTATTTT
CASSGHRDSTDTQYF
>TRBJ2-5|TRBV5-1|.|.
TGCGCCAGCAGCTTGGGGGCAGGCGACCAAGAGACCCAGTACTTC
CASSLGAGDQETQYF
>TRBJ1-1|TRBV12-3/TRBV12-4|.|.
TGTGCCAGCAGTTTCGGGGGCGCAGACACTGAAGCTTTCTTT
CASSFGGADTEAFF
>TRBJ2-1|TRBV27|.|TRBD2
TGTGCCAGCCGGTGGGCGGGAGGAGGTGAGCAGTTCTTC
CASRWAGGGEQFF
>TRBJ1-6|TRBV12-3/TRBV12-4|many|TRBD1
TGTGCCAGCAGTCCCTCCGGCGGGACAGGGTTTTCACCCCTCCACTTT
CASSPSGGTGFSPLHF
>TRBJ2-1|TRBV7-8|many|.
TGTGCCAGCAGCCCCGGGCTCTGGGCTCGATACAATGAGCAGTTCTTC
CASSPGLWARYNEQFF
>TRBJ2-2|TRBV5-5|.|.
TGTGCCAGCTCATACCGGGAGCGTCTTACCGGGGAGCTGTTTTTT
CASSYRERLTGELFF
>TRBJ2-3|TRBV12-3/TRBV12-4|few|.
TGTGCCAGCAGTTTGCCCCGAGACGCAGATACGCAGTATTTT
CASSLPRDADTQYF
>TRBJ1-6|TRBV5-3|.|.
TGTGCCAGCAGCTTGGCGGGCAATTATAATTCACCCCTCCACTTT
CASSLAGNYNSPLHF
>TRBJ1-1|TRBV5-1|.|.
TGCGCCAGCAGCCCACCGGACCCCGAGAACACTGAAGCTTTCTTT
CASSPPDPENTEAFF
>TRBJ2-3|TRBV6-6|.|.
TGTGCCAGCAGTGGCCGCGGGACGGACCCCACAGATACGCAGTATTTT
CASSGRGTDPTDTQYF
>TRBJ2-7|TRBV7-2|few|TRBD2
TGTGCCAGCAGCCGAAGGCTAGCGGGGGCCAGCTCCTACGAGCAGTACTTC
CASSRRLAGASSYEQYF
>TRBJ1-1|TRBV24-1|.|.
TGTGCCACCAGTGATTTGACGGGTCAAGCTTTCTTT
CATSDLTGQAFF
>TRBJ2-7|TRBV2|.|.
TGTGCCACCAATATGGGTATTTACGAGCAGTACTTC
CATNMGIYEQYF
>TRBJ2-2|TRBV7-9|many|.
TGTGCCAGCAAGGCGCGGGAGAACACCGGGGAGCTGTTTTTT
CASKARENTGELFF
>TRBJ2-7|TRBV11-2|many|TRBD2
TGTGCCAGCAGCCCCCGCCTAGCGGGCCCCTACGAGCAGTACTTC
CASSPRLAGPYEQYF
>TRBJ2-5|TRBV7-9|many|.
TGTGCCAGCAGCCCTGTAGAAGAGACCCAGTACTTC
CASSPVEETQYF
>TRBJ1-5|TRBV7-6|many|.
TGTGCCAGCAGCCTTGGGGAGGGCGGTCAGCCCCAGCATTTT
CASSLGEGGQPQHF
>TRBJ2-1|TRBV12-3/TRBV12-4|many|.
TGTGCCAGCAAGGGTTTCTCCTACAATGAGCAGTTCTTC
CASKGFSYNEQFF
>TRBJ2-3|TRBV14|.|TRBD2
TGTGCCAGCAGCCGACTAGCGGGACAAGATACGCAGTATTTT
CASSRLAGQDTQYF
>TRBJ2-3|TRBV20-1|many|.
TGCAGTGCTAGTAGCGAAGATACGCAGTATTTT
CSASSEDTQYF
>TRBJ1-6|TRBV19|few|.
TGTGCCAGTAGCCGACAGCTCCTATGGGCACCCCTCCACTTT
CASSRQLLWAPLHF
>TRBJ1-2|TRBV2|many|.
TGTGCCAGCAGTGAAGCATCCGGACAGTATGATCGTGGCTACACCTTC
CASSEASGQYDRGYTF
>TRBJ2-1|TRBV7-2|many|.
TGTGCCAGCAGCACTAGAGGGCTACACAATGAGCAGTTCTTC
CASSTRGLHNEQFF
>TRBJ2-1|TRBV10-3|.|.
TGTGCCATCAGTTACGGTTCCTACAATGAGCAGTTCTTC
CAISYGSYNEQFF
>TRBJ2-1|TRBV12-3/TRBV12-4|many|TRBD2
TGTGCCAGCAGTGAATGGGAGGGCCGGTGGAATGAGCAGTTCTTC
CASSEWEGRWNEQFF
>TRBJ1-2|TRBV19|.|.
TGTGCCAGCGCAAGCGGGGCTACAGCACCCAACTATGGCTACACCTTC
CASASGATAPNYGYTF
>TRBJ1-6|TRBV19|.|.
TGTGCCAGTAGTATCACCCTCCTGTCCGCGCCCCTCCACTTT
CASSITLLSAPLHF
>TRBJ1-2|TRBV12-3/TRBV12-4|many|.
TGTGCCAGCAGTCGAACGTTCTCTTCCGGGCCCGAGCTGGTTGGCTACACCTTC
CASSRTFSSGPELVGYTF
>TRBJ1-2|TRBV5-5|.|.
TGTGCCAGCAGGGTGTGGGCCGAAGCTAACTATGGCTACACCTTC
CASRVWAEANYGYTF
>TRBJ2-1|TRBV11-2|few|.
TGTGCCAGCAGCTTAGGGGAGAACTCCTACAATGAGCAGTTCTTC
CASSLGENSYNEQFF
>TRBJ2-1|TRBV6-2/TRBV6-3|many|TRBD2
TGTGCCAGCGATAATAGCGGGAGGCGCTCCTACAATGAGCAGTTCTTC
CASDNSGRRSYNEQFF
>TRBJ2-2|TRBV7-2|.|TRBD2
TGTGCCAGCCCCCAAGCGGGAGGTCGAACCGGGGAGCTGTTTTTT
CASPQAGGRTGELFF
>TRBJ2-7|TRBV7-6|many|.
TGTGCCAGCAGTAGGGGCAACTCCTACGAGCAGTACTTC
CASSRGNSYEQYF
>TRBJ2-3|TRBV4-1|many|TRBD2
TGCGCCAGCAGCCAAGATCTGGGACTAGCGGGAGCAACTAGCACAGATACGCAGTATTTT
CASSQDLGLAGATSTDTQYF
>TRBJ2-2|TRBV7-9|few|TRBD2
TGTGCCAGCAGCGGAACACAACTAGCGGGAGGGCTCTGGAACACCGGGGAGCTGTTTTTT
CASSGTQLAGGLWNTGELFF
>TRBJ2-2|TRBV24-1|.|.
TGTGCCACCAGTGACCCCTCCCGACAGGATAAATCCGGGGAGCTGTTTTTT
CATSDPSRQDKSGELFF